This T cell receptor beta chain derives from a study of blood T cell repertoires in COVID-19. The length of the CDR3 is 14 residues. V lost 6 bases to trimming and J lost 0 bases, with 9 bases between them. Germline-derived CDR1 and CDR2 are LGHDT and YNNKEL (reference sequence). The repertoire was sequenced with immunoSEQ multiplex PCR; TCRdb's copy has only in-frame clones and lacks some. The sample lists some 150,000 clones; 86% were seen once. This chain uses TRBV3-1 (or the pseudogene TRBV3-2) with TRBJ1-3, with D possibly matching TRBD1 (6 bases). Sequencing was carried out using peripheral blood. The receptor was isolated from a woman in her sixties or seventies with acute or convalescent COVID-19. The CDR3, as DNA: TGTGCCAGCAGGGAACAGGGCTCTGGAAACACCATATATTTT. It is translated as CASREQGSGNTIYF.